This record looks at one T cell receptor beta chain sequence and its context. The antigen is not known. The data were obtained in a study of cytomegalovirus exposure and HLA in healthy donors. Whole-study findings and limits: The study designated 150 or so TCR beta chains cytomegalovirus-associated.

Both 60 Vbeta primers and 13 Jbeta primers went into the PCR. Method: immunoSEQ multiplex PCR; TCRdb's copy keeps in-frame clones and lacks some. The sample holds about 180,000 clones, 77% seen once. The source material was PBMCs. The clonotype was recovered from a man aged 18 to 29 in good health and CMV-seronegative.

CDR3 nucleotide sequence: TGTGCCAGCAGCCCTCGACAGGCGAGAAATGAAAAACTGTTTTTT. Translated, it gives CASSPRQARNEKLFF. The J gene is TRBJ1-4, the V gene TRBV11-3; tentatively, D is TRBD1 (6 bases). CDR1 is SGHNT, CDR2 YENEEA, per germline. This CDR3 is built from 15 residues. V was shortened by 5 bases and J by 5 bases, with 15 bases between the two germline ends.